The 20 T cell receptor beta chains in this list originate from one sample, sequenced in a study of technical replicates of blood from a handful of donors. Clones were read by immunoSEQ multiplex PCR, and TCRdb kept only the in-frame ones, dropping some. The sample holds around 65,000 clones, 80% to 90% seen once. Specimen: PBMCs. The source of these receptors is a human donor in good health. Some clones in this sample may be carry-over from other donors' samples.

This clone was found a few times. The chain links TRBV15 to TRBJ2-1, with D possibly TRBD2 on 7 matching bases. The CDR3 contains 16 residues. Germline loops: CDR1 LNHNV, CDR2 YYDKDF (reference sequence). The V and J ends lost 1 base and 4 bases respectively, with 14 bases between them. CDR3 sequence (DNA): TGTGCCACCAGCAGAGGTTTGGGGGGGCGGTACAATGAGCAGTTCTTC. This encodes CATSRGLGGRYNEQFF. Drawing the rest from reference TRBV15 and TRBJ2-1, the complete variable domain is DAMVIQNPRYQVTQFGKPVTLSCSQTLNHNVMYWYQQKSSQAPKLLFHYYDKDFNNEADTPDNFQSRRPNTSFCFLDIRSPGLGDTAMYLCATSRGLGGRYNEQFFGPGTRLTVL.

The gene calls are TRBV9 and TRBJ2-1; 13 bases fit TRBD2. J was trimmed by 4 bases and V by 0 bases; bases with no gene match: 4. The CDR3 is 17 residues long. Germline V CDR1 and CDR2: SGDLS, YYNGEE. CDR3 protein: CASSVGLAGGPYNEQFF. CDR3 DNA sequence: TGTGCCAGCAGCGTAGGACTAGCGGGGGGTCCGTACAATGAGCAGTTCTTC. The whole variable domain, filled in from reference TRBV9 and TRBJ2-1, reads DSGVTQTPKHLITATGQRVTLRCSPRSGDLSVYWYQQSLDQGLQFLIQYYNGEERAKGNILERFSAQQFPDLHSELNLSSLELGDSALYFCASSVGLAGGPYNEQFFGPGTRLTVL.

The chain links TRBV28 to TRBJ2-1; tentative D call: TRBD2 (5 bases). V lost 8 bases and J lost 9, with 20 bases in between. Germline V gene lookup returns CDR1 MDHEN and CDR2 SYDVKM. The CDR3 is 14 amino acids. The CDR3 region has the DNA TGTGCCAGCTCCCTGTCGACCTTAGGACTTGAGCAGTTCTTC. Amino acids: CASSLSTLGLEQFF.

The chain uses TRBV5-1 and TRBJ2-2; possibly TRBD1 for D (5 bases). The CDR3 has 13 residues. Looked up from germline, CDR1 is SGHRS and CDR2 is YFSETQ. Trimming left V 4 bases short and J 7 bases short, with 11 bases between. The CDR3 loop reads CASSRGAGGELFF. CDR3 sequence (DNA): TGCGCCAGCAGCCGTGGGGCTGGCGGGGAGCTGTTTTTT.

The genes are TRBV19 and TRBJ1-4; D may be TRBD1 (5 bases). Germline CDR1 LNHDA, CDR2 SQIVND (reference sequence). This CDR3 has 16 amino acids. Trimming stripped 5 bases from V and 0 bases from J, with 13 bases between. CDR3 sequence (DNA): TGTGCCAGTAGTCCACCCCGACAGTCAACTAATGAAAAACTGTTTTTT. Translating gives CASSPPRQSTNEKLFF.

Written as DNA, the CDR3 is TGCGCCAGCAGCCAAGAAGGGGGTCGGACTGAAGCTTTCTTT. Translating gives CASSQEGGRTEAFF. The chain joins TRBV4-1 to TRBJ1-1; TRBD1 is a possible D gene (6 bases). This CDR3 spans 14 amino acids. With 0 bases removed from V and 5 bases from J, the gap between germline ends came to 10 bases. Per the germline V gene, CDR1 is MGHRA and CDR2 is YSYEKL.

The genes are TRBV19 and TRBJ1-2; D unresolved. Germline lookup yields CDR1 LNHDA and CDR2 SQIVND (reference sequence). The CDR3 contains 12 residues. Trimming left V 1 base short and J 3 bases short, with 3 bases between. The CDR3 DNA sequence: TGTGCCAGTAGTATAGCGTACTATGGCTACACCTTC. Protein sequence: CASSIAYYGYTF.

The CDR3 loop is CASSLVGSSYNEQFF. CDR3 sequence (DNA): TGTGCCAGCAGCTTAGTGGGGAGCTCCTACAATGAGCAGTTCTTC. The chain has TRBV7-9 and TRBJ2-1, with TRBD2 as a possible D gene (5 bases). Germline CDR1 SEHNR, CDR2 FQNEAQ (reference sequence). There are 15 residues in the CDR3. Trimming removed 1 base from V and 0 bases from J, with 7 bases in between.

The chain carries TRBV5-1 and TRBJ1-4; a weak D match, TRBD1 (5 bases). The CDR3 is made up of 16 amino acids. Germline values: CDR1 SGHRS, CDR2 YFSETQ. Trimming took off 4 bases at V and 0 bases at J, with 13 bases between the two ends. This CDR3 reads CASSRGSGATNEKLFF. Written as DNA, the CDR3 is TGCGCCAGCAGCCGGGGGTCTGGGGCAACTAATGAAAAACTGTTTTTT. Looking up the rest from reference TRBV5-1 and TRBJ1-4 gives the full variable domain: KAGVTQTPRYLIKTRGQQVTLSCSPISGHRSVSWYQQTPGQGLQFLFEYFSETQRNKGNFPGRFSGRQFSNSRSEMNVSTLELGDSALYLCASSRGSGATNEKLFFGSGTQLSVL.

The rearrangement uses TRBV5-1 and TRBJ2-1; TRBD2 matches at 14 bases. CDR1 is SGHRS and CDR2 is YFSETQ in the germline V gene. The CDR3 is 15 residues long. V gave up 7 bases and J gave up 6 bases; unmatched junction bases: 6. CDR3 DNA sequence: TGCGCCAGCGGGGGACTAGCGGGAGTATTCAATGAGCAGTTCTTC. Its translation is CASGGLAGVFNEQFF.

This chain uses TRBV7-3 with TRBJ2-3; D is ambiguous. Germline V gene sequence: CDR1 SGHTA, CDR2 FQGTGA. The CDR3 is 12 amino acids. V was trimmed by 1 base and J by 5 bases, leaving 4 bases between them. In DNA form, the CDR3 reads TGTGCCAGCAGCTTAATCGGAGATACGCAGTATTTT. Encoded protein: CASSLIGDTQYF.

V gene TRBV4-1 combines with J gene TRBJ2-2, with TRBD1 as a possible D gene (5 bases). Germline CDR1 and CDR2: MGHRA and YSYEKL. V shed 6 bases and J shed 1 base, with 21 bases lying between them. This CDR3 spans 18 amino acids. CDR3 DNA: TGCGCCAGCAGAGGGGCCGGCAACACGGATAAGAACACCGGGGAGCTGTTTTTT. This gives the protein CASRGAGNTDKNTGELFF.

The chain recombines TRBV14 with TRBJ1-4; D remains ambiguous. Germline CDR1 SGHDN, CDR2 FVKESK. With 0 bases removed from V and 8 bases from J, the gap between germline ends came to 13 bases. The CDR3 consists of 15 residues. CDR3 sequence (DNA): TGTGCCAGCAGCCAAGATATACAGTCTTACGAAAAACTGTTTTTT. Residues: CASSQDIQSYEKLFF.

This chain connects TRBV7-8 to TRBJ1-3, with TRBD1 as a possible D gene (6 bases). Trimming left V 7 bases short and J 2 bases short, with 15 bases between. This CDR3 contains 15 residues. Germline CDR1 is SGHVS and CDR2 is FQNEAQ. The CDR3 reads CASTSGTNAGNTIYF. The CDR3 nucleotides read TGTGCCAGCACCTCGGGGACAAACGCTGGAAACACCATATATTTT.

V is TRBV9 and J is TRBJ1-2, with D perhaps TRBD1 (6 bases). Trimming pared 0 bases from V and 6 bases from J, leaving 15 bases between. Germline V gene data show CDR1 as SGDLS and CDR2 as YYNGEE. The CDR3 spans 15 residues. The CDR3 sequence is CASSVGAGENHGYTF. The CDR3 DNA is TGTGCCAGCAGCGTAGGTGCAGGGGAGAATCATGGCTACACCTTC.

The rearrangement joins TRBV6-5 to TRBJ2-1; TRBD2 might be the D (6 bases). The CDR3 loop spans 15 amino acids. Between the trimmed V and J ends, which lost 0 bases and 3 bases, there was a span of 9 bases. Germline CDR1 MNHEY, CDR2 SVGAGI. The CDR3 sequence: CASSYSGGNYNEQFF. As DNA, the CDR3 is TGTGCCAGCAGTTACTCGGGCGGGAACTACAATGAGCAGTTCTTC.

J is TRBJ2-1 and V is TRBV6-4; D might be TRBD2 (6 bases). Looked up from germline, CDR1 is MRHNA and CDR2 is SNTAGT. V was trimmed by 4 bases and J by 6 bases, leaving 16 bases between them. This CDR3 has 15 amino acids. The CDR3 coding sequence is TGTGCCAGCAGTGCGGCAGGAGGGCCGGGCAATGAGCAGTTCTTC. Translated: CASSAAGGPGNEQFF.

As for this clone: At one end the junction does not follow the germline gene, possibly because of a read error. CDR3 sequence reads: CASSFDRTSGARALF. Here the CDR3 DNA reads TGTGCCAGCAGCTTTGATCGGACTAGCGGAGCGCGGGCCCTTTTT. The chain employs TRBV7-2 and TRBJ2-3; TRBD2 agrees at 10 bases. CDR3 size: 15 residues. Germline CDR1 is SGHTA and CDR2 is FQGNSA.

The CDR3: CASSVGGTGTSQETQYF. The CDR3 DNA follows: TGTGCCAGCAGCGTAGGAGGGACAGGGACCTCACAAGAGACCCAGTACTTC. This chain joins TRBV9 and TRBJ2-5; 9 bases map to TRBD1. The CDR3 runs to 17 residues. CDR1 SGDLS and CDR2 YYNGEE come from the germline V gene. J gave up 2 bases and V 0 bases, and 8 bases lay outside the gene matches.

V is TRBV2 and J is TRBJ2-1; D may be TRBD1 (7 bases). Deletions cut 4 bases from V and 3 bases from J, with 16 bases between. The CDR3 is 16 amino acids. The germline CDR1 and CDR2 sequences are SNHLY and FYNNEI. The CDR3 sequence is CASSARGRGDYNEQFF. Written as DNA, the CDR3 is TGTGCCAGCAGTGCGCGCGGCAGGGGGGACTACAATGAGCAGTTCTTC.